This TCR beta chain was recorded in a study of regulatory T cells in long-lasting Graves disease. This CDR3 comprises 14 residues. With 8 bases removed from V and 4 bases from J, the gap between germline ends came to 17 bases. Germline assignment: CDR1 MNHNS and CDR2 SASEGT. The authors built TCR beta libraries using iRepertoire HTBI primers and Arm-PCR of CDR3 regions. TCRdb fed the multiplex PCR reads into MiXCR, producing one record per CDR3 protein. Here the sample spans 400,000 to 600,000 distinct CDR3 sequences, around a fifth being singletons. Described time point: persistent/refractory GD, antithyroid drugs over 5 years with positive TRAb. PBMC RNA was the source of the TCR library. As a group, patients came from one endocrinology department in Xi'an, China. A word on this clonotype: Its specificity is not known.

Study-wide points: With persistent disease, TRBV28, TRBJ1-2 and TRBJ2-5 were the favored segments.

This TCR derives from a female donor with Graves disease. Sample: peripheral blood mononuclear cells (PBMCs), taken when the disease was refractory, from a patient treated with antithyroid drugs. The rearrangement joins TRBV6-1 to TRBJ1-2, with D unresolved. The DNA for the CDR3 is TGTGCCAGCTATCAACCCTCCCGGGCCTATGGCTACACCTTC. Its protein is CASYQPSRAYGYTF.